Listed below are T cell receptor beta chains from one sample, sequenced in a study of identical twins. TCRdb reanalysed the 5' RACE reads using MiXCR and keeps one entry per CDR3 protein. The profile shows around 1.7 million distinct CDR3 sequences, about 30% of them singletons. The specimen sequenced was cord blood. These TCRs come from a newborn girl in good health. Both conserved end residues are part of each CDR3. Each record gives: J gene, clone size, V gene, D gene, CDR3 protein, CDR3 DNA. The D gene is left open where the match is weak. Expanded clones get a size class; other rows say once, few or many, or leave the size out.

>TRBJ2-3|.|TRBV29-1|.
CSVRGRGTDTQYF
TGCAGCGTTAGGGGCAGGGGCACAGATACGCAGTATTTT
>TRBJ1-2|.|TRBV28|.
CASSLARISGYTF
TGTGCCAGCAGCTTAGCGAGGATATCTGGCTACACCTTC
>TRBJ2-1|.|TRBV20-1|.
CSARDLLGTDEQFF
TGCAGTGCTAGAGATCTTTTGGGAACCGATGAGCAGTTCTTC
>TRBJ2-7|.|TRBV4-2|.
CASSQDLRTSYEQYF
TGTGCCAGCAGCCAAGATCTTCGCACTTCCTACGAGCAGTACTTC
>TRBJ1-1|few|TRBV4-2|TRBD1
CASSPTEPDRDNTEAFF
TGTGCCAGCAGCCCCACGGAACCTGACAGGGATAACACTGAAGCTTTCTTT
>TRBJ1-1|few|TRBV29-1|.
CSVGRDYNSEAFF
TGCAGCGTTGGGAGGGATTATAATTCTGAAGCTTTCTTT
>TRBJ2-3|few|TRBV5-1|TRBD2
CASSPGLGASDTQYF
TGCGCCAGCAGCCCGGGACTAGGGGCGTCAGATACGCAGTATTTT
>TRBJ1-1|.|TRBV6-6|.
CASSSHGGNEAFF
TGTGCCAGCAGTTCCCACGGGGGGAATGAAGCTTTCTTT
>TRBJ1-2|few|TRBV4-1|.
CASSQTGLAVGYTF
TGCGCCAGCAGCCAAACAGGGCTTGCAGTCGGCTACACCTTC
>TRBJ1-4|.|TRBV4-1|.
CASKGTPMGTNEKLFF
TGCGCCAGCAAAGGAACGCCTATGGGGACTAATGAAAAACTGTTTTTT
>TRBJ2-7|.|TRBV20-1|.
CSAIKYEQYF
TGCAGTGCTATCAAATACGAGCAGTACTTC
>TRBJ1-1|.|TRBV7-6|.
CASSFNMGTEAFF
TGTGCCAGCAGCTTCAATATGGGCACTGAAGCTTTCTTT
>TRBJ1-6|.|TRBV20-1|.
CSARGSSPYNSPLHF
TGCAGTGCTAGGGGGTCCTCACCCTATAATTCACCCCTCCACTTT
>TRBJ2-7|many|TRBV5-1|.
CASSLGAYEQYF
TGTGCCAGCAGCTTAGGGGCCTACGAGCAGTACTTC
>TRBJ1-2|.|TRBV14|.
CVSSQDHREWGYTF
TGTGTCAGCAGCCAAGATCACAGGGAATGGGGCTACACCTTC
>TRBJ2-7|.|TRBV5-1|TRBD2
CASSGMSGGYEQYF
TGCGCCAGCAGCGGTATGAGCGGGGGCTACGAGCAGTACTTC
>TRBJ1-2|.|TRBV6-6|TRBD1
CASSQTGSGGYTF
TGTGCCAGCAGCCAGACAGGGAGCGGTGGCTACACCTTC
>TRBJ2-7|few|TRBV28|TRBD1
CASSFAYRGEQYF
TGTGCCAGCAGTTTCGCCTACAGGGGCGAGCAGTACTTC
>TRBJ1-5|few|TRBV3-1|TRBD1
CASSQGDRGHQPQHF
TGTGCCAGCAGCCAGGGAGACAGGGGTCATCAGCCCCAGCATTTT
>TRBJ1-6|few|TRBV5-1|.
CASSLAGGPTVGNSPLHF
TGCGCCAGCAGCTTGGCGGGGGGCCCTACGGTTGGGAATTCACCCCTCCACTTT
>TRBJ2-4|.|TRBV20-1|TRBD2
CSAIGLAGGSIQYF
TGCAGTGCGATAGGACTAGCGGGAGGATCCATTCAGTACTTC
>TRBJ2-1|few|TRBV9|.
CASSVAPLAYNEQFF
TGTGCCAGCAGCGTAGCTCCTCTCGCCTACAATGAGCAGTTCTTC